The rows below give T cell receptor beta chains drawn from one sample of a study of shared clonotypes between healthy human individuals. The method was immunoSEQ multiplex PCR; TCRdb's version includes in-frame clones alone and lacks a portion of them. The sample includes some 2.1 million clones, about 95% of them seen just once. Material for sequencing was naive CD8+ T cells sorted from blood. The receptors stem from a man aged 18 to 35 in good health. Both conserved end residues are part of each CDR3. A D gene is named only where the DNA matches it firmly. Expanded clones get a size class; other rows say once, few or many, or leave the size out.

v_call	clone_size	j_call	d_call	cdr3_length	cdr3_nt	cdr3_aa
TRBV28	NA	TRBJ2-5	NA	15	TGTGCCAGCAGTCACGAGTTCGGGGACGGAGGGGCCCAGTACTTC	CASSHEFGDGGAQYF
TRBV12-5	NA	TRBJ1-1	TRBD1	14	TGTGCTAGTGGTTCGGGGACAGGGAACACTGAAGCTTTCTTT	CASGSGTGNTEAFF
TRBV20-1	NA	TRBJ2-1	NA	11	TGCAGTGCTAGCGGGGACAATGAGCAGTTCTTC	CSASGDNEQFF
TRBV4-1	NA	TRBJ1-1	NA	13	TGCGCCAGCAGCCCAACCATGAACACTGAAGCTTTCTTT	CASSPTMNTEAFF
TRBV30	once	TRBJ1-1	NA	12	TGTGCCTGGAGTCCCCTCAGCACTGAAGCTTTCTTT	CAWSPLSTEAFF
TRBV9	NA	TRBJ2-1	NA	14	TGTGCCAGCGCCCGAGGGACCGTGGACCCCCTGCAGTTCTTC	CASARGTVDPLQFF
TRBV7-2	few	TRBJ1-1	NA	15	TGTGCCAGCAGCGCAACCCCCGGGATGAACACTGAAGCTTTCTTT	CASSATPGMNTEAFF
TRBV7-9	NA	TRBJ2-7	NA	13	TGTGCCAGCAGCTTAGGCGGGATAAACGAGCAGTACTTC	CASSLGGINEQYF
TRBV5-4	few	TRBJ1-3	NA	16	TGTGCCAGCAGCTACGGAACACGGGTTACTGGAAACACCATATATTTT	CASSYGTRVTGNTIYF
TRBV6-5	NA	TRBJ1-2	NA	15	TGTGCCAGCAGTCCCCTAATCGAGGGAAACTATGGCTACACCTTC	CASSPLIEGNYGYTF
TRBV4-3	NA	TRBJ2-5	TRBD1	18	TGCGCCAGCAGCCAAGATCTGAGGGACAGGGTGGGGCAAGAGACCCAGTACTTC	CASSQDLRDRVGQETQYF
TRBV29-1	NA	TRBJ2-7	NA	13	TGCAGCGCCTTATTGGGGGTATCCTACGAGCAGTACTTC	CSALLGVSYEQYF
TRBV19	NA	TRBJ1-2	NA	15	TGTGCCAGCAGGACCCTCTACGGCAGCAACTATGGCTACACCTTC	CASRTLYGSNYGYTF
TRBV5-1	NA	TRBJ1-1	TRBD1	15	TGCGCCAGCAGCTTGGACTGGACAGGATATCAGGCAGCTTTCTTT	CASSLDWTGYQAAFF
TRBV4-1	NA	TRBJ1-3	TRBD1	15	TGCGCCAGCAGCCAAGGAGGACAGGGTTTAGACACCATATATTTT	CASSQGGQGLDTIYF
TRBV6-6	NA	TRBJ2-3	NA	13	TGTGCCAGCAGTTACTCGAGGCCAGATACGCAGTATTTT	CASSYSRPDTQYF
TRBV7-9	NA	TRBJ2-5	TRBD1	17	TGTGCCAGCAGCCGGTCAGGGGGCGGATTGTACCAAGAGACCCAGTACTTC	CASSRSGGGLYQETQYF
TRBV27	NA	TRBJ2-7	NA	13	TGTGCCAGCAGCGCGTCGTGGGGCTACGAGCAGTACTTC	CASSASWGYEQYF
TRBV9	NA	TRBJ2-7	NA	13	TGTGCCAGCAGACTCTTAATTACCTACGAGCAGTACTTC	CASRLLITYEQYF
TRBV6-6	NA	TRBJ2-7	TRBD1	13	TGTGCCAGCTGGGATGGACAGGGCGACGAGCAGTACTTC	CASWDGQGDEQYF
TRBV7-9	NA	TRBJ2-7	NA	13	TGTGCCAGCAGCGCGGGACAGTCCTACGAGCAGTACTTC	CASSAGQSYEQYF
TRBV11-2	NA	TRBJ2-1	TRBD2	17	TGTGCCAGCAGCCCACTTTACCGCCCTAGCGGGGGGACCGAGCAGTTCTTC	CASSPLYRPSGGTEQFF
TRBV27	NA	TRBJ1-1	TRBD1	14	TGTGCCAGCAGGGGACGGACAGGGAACACTGAAGCTTTCTTT	CASRGRTGNTEAFF
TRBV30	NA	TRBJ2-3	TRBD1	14	TGTGCCTGGACGCGACAGGGCCCGGCAGATACGCAGTATTTT	CAWTRQGPADTQYF
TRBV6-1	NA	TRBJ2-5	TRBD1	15	TGTGCCAGCAGTGCCCGGACAGGGTCTCAAGAGACCCAGTACTTC	CASSARTGSQETQYF
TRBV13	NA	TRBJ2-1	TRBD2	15	TGTGCCAGCAGCCCCCGACTAGCGGGGGTCTATGAGCAGTTCTTC	CASSPRLAGVYEQFF
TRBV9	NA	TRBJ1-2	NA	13	TGTGCCAGCAGCTTCATGGGGGGCTCTGGCTACACCTTC	CASSFMGGSGYTF
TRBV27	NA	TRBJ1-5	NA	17	TGTGCCAGCAGTTCTCTGGGAGGGGACGGGCTCAATCAGCCCCAGCATTTT	CASSSLGGDGLNQPQHF
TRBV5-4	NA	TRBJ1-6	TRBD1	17	TGTGCCAGCAGCTTGGGTGGACAGGGGCGCAATAATTCACCCCTCCACTTT	CASSLGGQGRNNSPLHF
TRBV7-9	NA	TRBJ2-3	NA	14	TGTGCCAGCAGCTCGCCCTCGACTCCAGGGACGCAGTATTTT	CASSSPSTPGTQYF
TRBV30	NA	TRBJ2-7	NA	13	TGTGCCTGGAGTGTTTCAGGGGGGAGCGAGCAGTACTTC	CAWSVSGGSEQYF
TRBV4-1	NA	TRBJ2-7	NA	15	TGCGCCAGCAGCCAAGGTGGGTGGGGACTCTACGAGCAGTACTTC	CASSQGGWGLYEQYF
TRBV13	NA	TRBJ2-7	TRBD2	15	TGTGCCAGCAGCTTTCGAGCGGGATACGATAGCGAGCAGTACTTC	CASSFRAGYDSEQYF
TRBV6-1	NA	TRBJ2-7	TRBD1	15	TGTGCCAGCAGTGAGGAGACCGGGACAGGCTACGAGCAGTACTTC	CASSEETGTGYEQYF
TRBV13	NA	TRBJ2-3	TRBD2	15	TGTGCCAGCAGCGGAGCAGGGCTAGCGGGGAATACGCAGTATTTT	CASSGAGLAGNTQYF
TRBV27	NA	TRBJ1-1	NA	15	TGTGCCAGCAGTGACCTACAGGGTATGAACACTGAAGCTTTCTTT	CASSDLQGMNTEAFF
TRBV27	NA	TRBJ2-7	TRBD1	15	TGTGCCAGCAGTATGTACGGACAGGGATCCCACGAGCAGTACTTC	CASSMYGQGSHEQYF
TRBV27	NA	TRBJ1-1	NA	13	TGTGCCAGCAGCCTAGAAGAAAACACTGAAGCTTTCTTT	CASSLEENTEAFF
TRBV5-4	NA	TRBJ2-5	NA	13	TGTGCCAGCAGCGGGGACTTCCAAGAGACCCAGTACTTC	CASSGDFQETQYF
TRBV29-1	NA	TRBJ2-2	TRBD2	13	TGCAGCGGCTCCGCGGGGGACACCGGGGAGCTGTTTTTT	CSGSAGDTGELFF
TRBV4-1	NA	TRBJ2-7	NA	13	TGCGCCAGCAGCCAAGCATTTACCTACGAGCAGTACTTC	CASSQAFTYEQYF
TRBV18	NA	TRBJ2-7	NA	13	TGTGCCAGCTCTCCTGAGGAGTCCTACGAGCAGTACTTC	CASSPEESYEQYF
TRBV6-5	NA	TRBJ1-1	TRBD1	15	TGTGCCAGCACCCAAGACAGGGGCGGGAACACTGAAGCTTTCTTT	CASTQDRGGNTEAFF